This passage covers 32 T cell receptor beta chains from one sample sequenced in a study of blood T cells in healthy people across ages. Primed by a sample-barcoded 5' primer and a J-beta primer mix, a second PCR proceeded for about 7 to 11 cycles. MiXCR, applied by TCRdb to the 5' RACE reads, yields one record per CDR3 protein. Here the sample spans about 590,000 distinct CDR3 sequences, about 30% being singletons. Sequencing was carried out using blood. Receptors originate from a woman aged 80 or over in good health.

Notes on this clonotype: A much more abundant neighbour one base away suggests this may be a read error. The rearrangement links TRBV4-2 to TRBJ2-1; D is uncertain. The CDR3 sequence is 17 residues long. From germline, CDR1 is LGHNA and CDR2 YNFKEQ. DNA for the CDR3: TGTGCCAGCAGCCAAGATCGAGCGATGAGCTCCTACAATGAGCGGTTCTTC. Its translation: CASSQDRAMSSYNERFF.

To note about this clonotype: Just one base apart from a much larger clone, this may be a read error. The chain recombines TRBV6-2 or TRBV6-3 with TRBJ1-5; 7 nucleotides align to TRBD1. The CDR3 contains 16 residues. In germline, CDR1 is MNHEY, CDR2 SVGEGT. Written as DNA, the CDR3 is TGTGCCGGCAGCAAAGCCGGGACAGTTTCCAATCAGCCCCAGCATTTT. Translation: CAGSKAGTVSNQPQHF.

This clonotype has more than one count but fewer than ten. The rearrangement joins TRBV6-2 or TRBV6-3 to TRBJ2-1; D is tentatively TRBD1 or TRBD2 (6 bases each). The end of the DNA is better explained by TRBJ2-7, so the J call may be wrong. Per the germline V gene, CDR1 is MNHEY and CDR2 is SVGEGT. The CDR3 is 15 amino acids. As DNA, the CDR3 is TGTGCCAGCAGTTATGGGCAGGGGACTTACAATGAGCAGTACTTC. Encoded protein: CASSYGQGTYNEQYF.

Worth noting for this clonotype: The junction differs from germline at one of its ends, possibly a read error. The CDR3 spells CARSPSPGGQETQYF. DNA of the CDR3: TGTGCCCGCTCCCCCTCCCCAGGGGGCCAAGAGACCCAGTACTTC. The chain recombines TRBV18 with TRBJ2-5; TRBD1 matches at 7 bases. Germline loops: CDR1 KGHSH, CDR2 LQKENI. CDR3 length equals 15 residues.

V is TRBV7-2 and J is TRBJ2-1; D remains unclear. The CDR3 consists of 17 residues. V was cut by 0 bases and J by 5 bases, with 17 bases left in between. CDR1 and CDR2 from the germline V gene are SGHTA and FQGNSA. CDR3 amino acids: CASSLAYSYAANNEQFF. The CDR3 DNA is TGTGCCAGCAGCTTAGCCTATAGCTACGCAGCGAACAATGAGCAGTTCTTC.

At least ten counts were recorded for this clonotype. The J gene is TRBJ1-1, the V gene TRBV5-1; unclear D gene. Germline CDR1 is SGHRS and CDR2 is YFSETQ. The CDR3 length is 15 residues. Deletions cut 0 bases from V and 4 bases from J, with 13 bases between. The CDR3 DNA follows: TGCGCCAGCAGCTTGGGTGGCGCGGGTAGCACTGAAGCTTTCTTT. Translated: CASSLGGAGSTEAFF.

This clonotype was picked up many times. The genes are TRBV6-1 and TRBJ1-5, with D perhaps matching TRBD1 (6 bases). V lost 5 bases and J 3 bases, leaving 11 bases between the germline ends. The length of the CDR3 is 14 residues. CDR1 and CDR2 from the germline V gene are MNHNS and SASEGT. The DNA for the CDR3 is TGTGCCAGCAGTTACAGGGCTTTCAATCAGCCCCAGCATTTT. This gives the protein CASSYRAFNQPQHF.

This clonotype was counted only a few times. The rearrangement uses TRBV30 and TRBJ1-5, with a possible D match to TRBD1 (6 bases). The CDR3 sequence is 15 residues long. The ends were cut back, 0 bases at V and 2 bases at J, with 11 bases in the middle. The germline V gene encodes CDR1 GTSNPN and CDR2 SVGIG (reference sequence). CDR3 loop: CAWSVAGAGNQPQHF. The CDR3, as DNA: TGTGCCTGGAGTGTAGCGGGGGCCGGCAATCAGCCCCAGCATTTT.

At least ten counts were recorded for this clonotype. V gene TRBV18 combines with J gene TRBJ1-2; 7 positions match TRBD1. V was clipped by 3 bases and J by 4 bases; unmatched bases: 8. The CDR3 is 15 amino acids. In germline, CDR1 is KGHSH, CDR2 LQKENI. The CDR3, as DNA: TGTGCCAGCTCACCTGGGGGACAGCAGATCTATGGCTACACCTTC. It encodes CASSPGGQQIYGYTF.

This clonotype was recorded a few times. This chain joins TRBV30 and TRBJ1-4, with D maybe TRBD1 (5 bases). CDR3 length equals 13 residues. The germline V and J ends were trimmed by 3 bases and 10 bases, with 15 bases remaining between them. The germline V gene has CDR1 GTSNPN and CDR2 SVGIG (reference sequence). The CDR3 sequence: CAWSTGGEGKLFF. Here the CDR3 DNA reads TGTGCCTGGAGCACGGGGGGAGAGGGAAAACTGTTTTTT.

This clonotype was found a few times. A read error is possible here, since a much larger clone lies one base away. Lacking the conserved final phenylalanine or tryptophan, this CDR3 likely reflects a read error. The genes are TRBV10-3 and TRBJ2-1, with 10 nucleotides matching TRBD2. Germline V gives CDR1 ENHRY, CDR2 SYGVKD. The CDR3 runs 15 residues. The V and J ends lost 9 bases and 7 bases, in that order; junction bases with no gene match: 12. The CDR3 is CAMSSGTSDRNEQFV. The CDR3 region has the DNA TGTGCCATGAGCTCCGGGACTAGCGATAGGAATGAGCAGTTCGTC.

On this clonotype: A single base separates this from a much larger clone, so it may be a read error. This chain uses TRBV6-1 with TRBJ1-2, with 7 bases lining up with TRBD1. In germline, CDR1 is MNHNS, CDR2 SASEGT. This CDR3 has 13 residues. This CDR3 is CASREDRAGGYTF. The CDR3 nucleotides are TGTGCCAGCAGGGAAGACAGGGCAGGGGGCTACACCTTC.

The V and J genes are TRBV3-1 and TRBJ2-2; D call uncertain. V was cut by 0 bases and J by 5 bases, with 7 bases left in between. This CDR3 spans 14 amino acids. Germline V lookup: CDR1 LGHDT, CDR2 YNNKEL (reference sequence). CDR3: CASSQDLGTGELFF. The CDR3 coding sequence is TGTGCCAGCAGCCAAGACTTGGGGACCGGGGAGCTGTTTTTT. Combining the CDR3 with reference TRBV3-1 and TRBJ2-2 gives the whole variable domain DTAVSQTPKYLVTQMGNDKSIKCEQNLGHDTMYWYKQDSKKFLKIMFSYNNKELIINETVPNRFSPKSPDKAHLNLHINSLELGDSAVYFCASSQDLGTGELFFGEGSRLTVL.

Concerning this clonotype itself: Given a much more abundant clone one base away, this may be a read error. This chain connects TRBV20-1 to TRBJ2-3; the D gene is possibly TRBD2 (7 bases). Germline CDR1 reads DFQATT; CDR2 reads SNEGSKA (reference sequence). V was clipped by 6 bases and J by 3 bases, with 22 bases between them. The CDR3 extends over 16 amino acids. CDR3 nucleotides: TGCAGTGCCGCATCGGGGGGCAGGGGAATAACAGATACGCAGTATTTT. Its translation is CSAASGGRGITDTQYF.

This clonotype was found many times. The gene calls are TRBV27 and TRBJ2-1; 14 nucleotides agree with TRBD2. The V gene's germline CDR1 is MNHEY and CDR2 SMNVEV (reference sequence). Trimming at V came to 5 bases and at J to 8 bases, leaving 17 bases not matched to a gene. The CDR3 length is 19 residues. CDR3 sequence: CASSPLGLAGGISIYEQFF. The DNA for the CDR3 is TGTGCCAGCAGTCCCTTAGGACTAGCGGGGGGCATCTCGATATATGAGCAGTTCTTC.

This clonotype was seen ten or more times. CDR3: CASSALRADAQFF. CDR3 sequence (DNA): TGTGCCAGCAGTGCCCTGAGAGCAGATGCGCAGTTCTTC. V is TRBV25-1 and J is TRBJ2-1; no clear D. This CDR3 region has 13 residues. V lost 4 bases and J lost 12, with 16 bases in between. Germline V CDR1 and CDR2: MGHDK, SYGVNS.

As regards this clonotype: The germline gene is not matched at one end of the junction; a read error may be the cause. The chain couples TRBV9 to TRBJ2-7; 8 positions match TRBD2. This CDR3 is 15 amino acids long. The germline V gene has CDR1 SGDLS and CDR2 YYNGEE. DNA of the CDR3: TGTGCCGGCAGCGTAGACGGGGGGGCCAGGAATGAGCAGTACTTC. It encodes CAGSVDGGARNEQYF.

The DNA for the CDR3 is TGCGCCAGCAGCCAAGTAGCGGGAGGAAAATACGAGCAGTACTTC. Encoded protein: CASSQVAGGKYEQYF. The V and J genes are TRBV4-1 and TRBJ2-7; the match to TRBD2 covers 10 bases. The CDR3 totals 15 residues. Looked up from germline, CDR1 is MGHRA and CDR2 is YSYEKL. The V gene end was trimmed by 1 base and the J gene end by 4 bases; junction bases not matched to a gene: 4.

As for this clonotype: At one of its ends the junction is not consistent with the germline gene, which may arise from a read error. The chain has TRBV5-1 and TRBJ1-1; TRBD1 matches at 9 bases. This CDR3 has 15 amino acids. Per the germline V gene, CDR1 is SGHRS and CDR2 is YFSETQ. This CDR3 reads CTSSRMGQGYAEAFF. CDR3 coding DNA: TGCACCAGCAGCCGTATGGGACAGGGTTACGCTGAAGCTTTCTTT.

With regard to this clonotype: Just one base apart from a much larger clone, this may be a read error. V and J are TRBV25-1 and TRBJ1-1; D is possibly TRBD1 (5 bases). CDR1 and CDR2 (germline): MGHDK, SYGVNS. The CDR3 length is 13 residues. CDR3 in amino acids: CAGREWGGRGAFF. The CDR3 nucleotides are TGTGCCGGCAGGGAATGGGGGGGACGGGGAGCTTTCTTT.

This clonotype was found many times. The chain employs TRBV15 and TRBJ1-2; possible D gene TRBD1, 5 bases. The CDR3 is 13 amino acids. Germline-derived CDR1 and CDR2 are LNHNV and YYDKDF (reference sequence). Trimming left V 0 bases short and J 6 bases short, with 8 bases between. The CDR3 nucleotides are TGTGCCACCAGCAGAGACAGGGTTAATGGCTACACCTTC. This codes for CATSRDRVNGYTF. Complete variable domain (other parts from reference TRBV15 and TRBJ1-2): DAMVIQNPRYQVTQFGKPVTLSCSQTLNHNVMYWYQQKSSQAPKLLFHYYDKDFNNEADTPDNFQSRRPNTSFCFLDIRSPGLGDTAMYLCATSRDRVNGYTFGSGTRLTVV.

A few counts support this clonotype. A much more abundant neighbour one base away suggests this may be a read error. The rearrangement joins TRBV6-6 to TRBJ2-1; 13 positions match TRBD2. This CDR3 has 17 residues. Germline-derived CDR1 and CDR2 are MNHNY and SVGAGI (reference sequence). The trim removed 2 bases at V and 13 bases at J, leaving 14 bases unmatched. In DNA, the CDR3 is TGTGCCAGCAGTTACGGTAGACTAGCGGGGGGACAAGAGACCCAGTTCTTC. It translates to CASSYGRLAGGQETQFF.

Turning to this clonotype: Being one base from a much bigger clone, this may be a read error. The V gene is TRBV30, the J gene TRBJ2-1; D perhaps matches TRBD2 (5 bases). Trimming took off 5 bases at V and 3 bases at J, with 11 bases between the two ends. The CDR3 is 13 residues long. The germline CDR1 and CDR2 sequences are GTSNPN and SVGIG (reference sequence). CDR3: CAWETDFYNEQFF. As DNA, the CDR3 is TGTGCCTGGGAGACGGACTTCTACAATGAGCAGTTCTTC.

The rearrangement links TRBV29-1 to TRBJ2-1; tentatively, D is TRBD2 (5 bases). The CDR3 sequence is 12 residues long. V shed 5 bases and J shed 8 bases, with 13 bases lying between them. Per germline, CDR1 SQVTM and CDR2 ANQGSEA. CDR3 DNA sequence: TGCAGCGTTTGGACTGGCGTCGATGAGCAGTTCTTC. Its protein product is CSVWTGVDEQFF.

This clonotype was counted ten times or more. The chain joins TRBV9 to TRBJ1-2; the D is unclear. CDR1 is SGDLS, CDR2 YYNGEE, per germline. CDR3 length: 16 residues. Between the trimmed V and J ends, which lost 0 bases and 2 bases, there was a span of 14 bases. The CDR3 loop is CASSVGASRLNYGYTF. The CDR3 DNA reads TGTGCCAGCAGCGTAGGAGCCAGCCGCCTAAACTATGGCTACACCTTC.

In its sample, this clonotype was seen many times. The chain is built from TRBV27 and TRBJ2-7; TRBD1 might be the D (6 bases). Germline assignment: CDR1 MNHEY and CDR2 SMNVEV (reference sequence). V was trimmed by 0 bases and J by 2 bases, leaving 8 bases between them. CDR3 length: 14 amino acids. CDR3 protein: CASSLSQGPYEQYF. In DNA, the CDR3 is TGTGCCAGCAGTTTATCACAGGGTCCCTACGAGCAGTACTTC.

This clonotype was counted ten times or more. The CDR3 loop is CSAREGPTEQPQHF. The DNA of the CDR3 is TGCAGTGCTAGAGAGGGCCCGACGGAACAGCCCCAGCATTTT. The rearrangement links TRBV20-1 to TRBJ1-5; D is ambiguous. Germline V CDR1 and CDR2: DFQATT, SNEGSKA (reference sequence). This CDR3 has 14 amino acids. V gave up 0 bases and J gave up 7 bases, with 13 bases separating them.

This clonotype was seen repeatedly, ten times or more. The CDR3 region is CASASARGNTGELFF. The CDR3 DNA is TGCGCCAGTGCGTCGGCGAGGGGGAACACCGGGGAGCTGTTTTTT. The chain couples TRBV5-1 to TRBJ2-2; either TRBD1 or TRBD2 may fit D (5 bases each). CDR1 is SGHRS, CDR2 YFSETQ, per germline. Trimming pared 8 bases from V and 1 base from J, leaving 15 bases between. The CDR3 loop spans 15 amino acids. Full variable domain (remainder filled in from reference TRBV5-1 and TRBJ2-2): KAGVTQTPRYLIKTRGQQVTLSCSPISGHRSVSWYQQTPGQGLQFLFEYFSETQRNKGNFPGRFSGRQFSNSRSEMNVSTLELGDSALYLCASASARGNTGELFFGEGSRLTVL.

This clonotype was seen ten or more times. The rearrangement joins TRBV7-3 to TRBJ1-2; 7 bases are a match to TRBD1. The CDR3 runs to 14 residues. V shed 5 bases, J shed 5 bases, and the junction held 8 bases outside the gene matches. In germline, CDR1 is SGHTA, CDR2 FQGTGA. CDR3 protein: CASSRQGGKYGYTF. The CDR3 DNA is TGTGCCAGCAGCCGACAGGGTGGAAAGTATGGCTACACCTTC.

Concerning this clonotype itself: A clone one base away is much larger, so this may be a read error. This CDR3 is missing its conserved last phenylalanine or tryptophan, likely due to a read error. CDR3: CASSQLTGYGYTL. DNA for the CDR3: TGTGCCAGTAGTCAATTAACGGGCTATGGCTACACCTTA. This chain joins TRBV19 and TRBJ1-2; D remains ambiguous. The V gene's germline CDR1 is LNHDA and CDR2 SQIVND (reference sequence). This CDR3 has 13 amino acids. Deletions cut 5 bases from V and 4 bases from J, with 11 bases between.

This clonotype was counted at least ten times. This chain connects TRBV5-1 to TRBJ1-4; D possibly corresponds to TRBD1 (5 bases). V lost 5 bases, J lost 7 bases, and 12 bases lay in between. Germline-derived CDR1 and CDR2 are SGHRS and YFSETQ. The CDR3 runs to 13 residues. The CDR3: CASRKGATEKLFF. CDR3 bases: TGCGCCAGCAGAAAAGGGGCGACTGAAAAACTGTTTTTT.

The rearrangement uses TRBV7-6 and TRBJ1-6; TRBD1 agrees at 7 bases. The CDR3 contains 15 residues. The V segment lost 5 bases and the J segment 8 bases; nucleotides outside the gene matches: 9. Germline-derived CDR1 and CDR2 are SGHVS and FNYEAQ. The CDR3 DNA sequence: TGTGCCAGCAGCCTTGAAGGGACAGCGGATTCACCCCTCCACTTT. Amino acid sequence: CASSLEGTADSPLHF.